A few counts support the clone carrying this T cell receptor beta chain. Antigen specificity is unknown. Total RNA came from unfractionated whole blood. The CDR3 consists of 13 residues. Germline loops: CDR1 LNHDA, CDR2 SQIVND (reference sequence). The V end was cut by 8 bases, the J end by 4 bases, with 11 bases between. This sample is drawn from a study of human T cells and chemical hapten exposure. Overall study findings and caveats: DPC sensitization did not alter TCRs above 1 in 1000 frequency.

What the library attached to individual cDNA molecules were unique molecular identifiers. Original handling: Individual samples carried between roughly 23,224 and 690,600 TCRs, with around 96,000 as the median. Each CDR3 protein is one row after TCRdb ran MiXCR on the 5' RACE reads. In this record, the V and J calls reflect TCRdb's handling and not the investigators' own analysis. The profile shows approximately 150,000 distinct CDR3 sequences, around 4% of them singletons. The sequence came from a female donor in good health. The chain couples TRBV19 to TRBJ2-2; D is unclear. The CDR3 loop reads CASAVGCTGELFF. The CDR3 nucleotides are TGTGCCAGTGCCGTTGGGTGCACCGGGGAGCTGTTTTTT.